A selection of T cell receptor beta chains follows, all from one sample in a study of shared clonotypes between healthy human individuals. Assay used: immunoSEQ multiplex PCR; TCRdb lists only in-frame clones, some missing. The sample has fewer than 800,000 clones; 92% are singletons. Sequenced: naive CD8+ T cells sorted from blood. The receptor set was obtained from a man younger than 40 in good health. CDR3s include the opening cysteine and the closing phenylalanine or tryptophan. D genes are given only for firm matches. Clone size, where shown, is once, few, many, or a class for clones that have expanded.

>TRBJ2-1|TRBV2|few|NA
TGTGCCAGCAGTGGAGCTAGCTCCTATGAGCAGTTCTTC
CASSGASSYEQFF
>TRBJ2-3|TRBV7-3|NA|NA
TGTGCCAGCAGCGTGGGGGGGCATAATACGCAGTATTTT
CASSVGGHNTQYF
>TRBJ1-1|TRBV11-2|NA|NA
TGTGCCAGCAGCTTATCTCCCGGAGGGTACACTGAAGCTTTCTTT
CASSLSPGGYTEAFF
>TRBJ1-5|TRBV27|NA|NA
TGTGCCAGCAGTTTTGGCCGCAATCAGCCCCAGCATTTT
CASSFGRNQPQHF
>TRBJ2-7|TRBV5-4|NA|NA
TGTGCCAGCAGCTTACACCAGGGGAACTACGAGCAGTACTTC
CASSLHQGNYEQYF
>TRBJ2-4|TRBV27|NA|NA
TGTGCCAGCAGTTTAGGGAACATTCAGTACTTC
CASSLGNIQYF
>TRBJ2-7|TRBV7-9|NA|TRBD1
TGTGCCAGCAGCTTAGCGGGGACAGACTCCTACGAGCAGTACTTC
CASSLAGTDSYEQYF
>TRBJ2-1|TRBV2|NA|NA
TGTGCCAGCAGGGGGCAGGGGACCTACAATGAGCAGTTCTTC
CASRGQGTYNEQFF
>TRBJ2-3|TRBV7-9|NA|NA
TGTGCCAGCAGCTTAGAACTAAAGGCAGATACGCAGTATTTT
CASSLELKADTQYF
>TRBJ2-7|TRBV28|NA|TRBD2
TGTGCCAGCAGTTTAATGGGACTAGCGGGAGAGTGGCAGTACTTC
CASSLMGLAGEWQYF
>TRBJ2-2|TRBV7-9|NA|NA
TGTGCCAGCAGGGCCTCTATCGCGGCCCCCGGGGAGCTGTTTTTT
CASRASIAAPGELFF
>TRBJ2-3|TRBV9|once|TRBD1
TGTGCCAGCAGCGTAGGCAGGGGGACGGACACAGATACGCAGTATTTT
CASSVGRGTDTDTQYF
>TRBJ2-7|TRBV14|NA|NA
TGTGCCAGCAGCCAAGATGGGGCATACGAGCAGTACTTC
CASSQDGAYEQYF
>TRBJ2-7|TRBV27|few|NA
TGTGCCAGCAGTTTCGGGCAGGGGCGGGGGGAGCAGTACTTC
CASSFGQGRGEQYF
>TRBJ1-5|TRBV2|NA|NA
TGTGCCAGCAGTGTAATCAGCAATCAGCCCCAGCATTTT
CASSVISNQPQHF
>TRBJ2-1|TRBV7-3|NA|TRBD2
TGTGCCAGCAGCTCCCAGCGGGAGTTTACATTGGTCAATGAGCAGTTCTTC
CASSSQREFTLVNEQFF
>TRBJ1-1|TRBV14|NA|NA
TGTGCCAGCAGCTCCCCGAGGGCCGGGAACACTGAAGCTTTCTTT
CASSSPRAGNTEAFF
>TRBJ2-5|TRBV4-3|NA|TRBD1
TGCGCCAGCAGCCAAGAAGACAGGGGGAGGCAAGAGACCCAGTACTTC
CASSQEDRGRQETQYF
>TRBJ1-4|TRBV7-6|NA|NA
TGTGCCAGCAGCTTAGAGGGTCTTGGTTGGACTAATGAAAAACTGTTTTTT
CASSLEGLGWTNEKLFF
>TRBJ2-7|TRBV7-2|NA|NA
TGTGCCAGCAGCTCCTTTACCTACGAGCAGTACTTC
CASSSFTYEQYF
>TRBJ2-3|TRBV9|NA|TRBD2
TGTGCCAGCAGCCTGACTAGCGGGAGCGGGACAGATACGCAGTATTTT
CASSLTSGSGTDTQYF
>TRBJ2-3|TRBV15|NA|TRBD2
TGTGCCACCAGCAGAAACCAAGGACTAGCGGGATACACAGATACGCAGTATTTT
CATSRNQGLAGYTDTQYF
>TRBJ1-2|TRBV18|NA|TRBD1
TGTGCCAGCTCACCCGCGACGTGGACAGGGAACTATGGCTACACCTTC
CASSPATWTGNYGYTF
>TRBJ2-7|TRBV6-5|NA|TRBD2
TGTGCCAGCAGTCATGGGACTAAGGACGAGCAGTACTTC
CASSHGTKDEQYF
>TRBJ2-3|TRBV7-2|NA|NA
TGTGCCAGCACCCTCGAGGGGGACTCTAAAGATACGCAGTATTTT
CASTLEGDSKDTQYF
>TRBJ1-2|TRBV11-2|NA|TRBD1
TGTGCCAGCAGCTCCGAAATCCGGGACAGAGAACGTTATGGCTACACCTTC
CASSSEIRDRERYGYTF
>TRBJ2-2|TRBV9|NA|NA
TGTGCCAGCAGCGTCGGGACTCAAACCGGGGAGCTGTTTTTT
CASSVGTQTGELFF
>TRBJ1-5|TRBV28|NA|NA
TGTGCCAGCAGAACATCGGTAGGCAATCAGCCCCAGCATTTT
CASRTSVGNQPQHF
>TRBJ1-1|TRBV6-6|few|TRBD1
TGTGCCAGCAGTTCGGACAGGGGGCTGGACACTGAAGCTTTCTTT
CASSSDRGLDTEAFF
>TRBJ2-1|TRBV7-8|NA|NA
TGTGCCAGCAGCTCGGGCCCCTGGGATGAGCAGTTCTTC
CASSSGPWDEQFF
>TRBJ2-3|TRBV7-2|NA|NA
TGTGCCAGCAGCTTTACTTACACAGATACGCAGTATTTT
CASSFTYTDTQYF
>TRBJ1-5|TRBV6-5|NA|NA
TGTGCCAGCAGTTTCAATGGGTGGGAGAATCAGCCCCAGCATTTT
CASSFNGWENQPQHF
>TRBJ2-5|TRBV27|NA|NA
TGTGCCAGCACCCGAGGGGTCGGGGAGACCCAGTACTTC
CASTRGVGETQYF
>TRBJ2-1|TRBV7-6|NA|NA
TGTGCCAGCAGCCGAAGGAGGGCAGGTAATAATGAGCAGTTCTTC
CASSRRRAGNNEQFF
>TRBJ2-1|TRBV7-5|NA|NA
TGTGCCAGCAGCTTAGGCCTCGGCGGGGATGAGCAGTTCTTC
CASSLGLGGDEQFF
>TRBJ2-1|TRBV2|NA|TRBD2
TGTGCCAGCAGCGAAGGACTAGCGGGATACAATGAGCAGTTCTTC
CASSEGLAGYNEQFF
>TRBJ2-1|TRBV5-6|NA|TRBD2
TGTGCCAGCAGCTTGTCTGTTAGCGGGAGATGGAATGAGCAGTTCTTC
CASSLSVSGRWNEQFF
>TRBJ2-2|TRBV25-1|NA|NA
TGTGCCAGCAGTGAGATACCGGGGATTAACACCGGGGAGCTGTTTTTT
CASSEIPGINTGELFF
>TRBJ2-1|TRBV5-4|NA|NA
TGTGCCAGCAGCCACGACGGAGACTCCTACAATGAGCAGTTCTTC
CASSHDGDSYNEQFF
>TRBJ2-5|TRBV27|few|TRBD1
TGTGCCAGCAGTTGGTACTGGGACAGACAAGAGACCCAGTACTTC
CASSWYWDRQETQYF
>TRBJ2-7|TRBV28|NA|NA
TGTGCCAGCAGTTTACCCGCCCAACAGGGAACCTACGAGCAGTACTTC
CASSLPAQQGTYEQYF
>TRBJ1-1|TRBV7-9|once|NA
TGTGCCAGCAGCTTAGATAGGACGCAGAGGACTGAAGCTTTCTTT
CASSLDRTQRTEAFF
>TRBJ1-5|TRBV27|NA|TRBD1
TGTGCCAGCAGTCCTCAGGGGGTTAATCAGCCCCAGCATTTT
CASSPQGVNQPQHF
>TRBJ2-1|TRBV27|NA|NA
TGTGCCAGCAACCGGCCCAATGAGCAGTTCTTC
CASNRPNEQFF
>TRBJ2-7|TRBV5-6|NA|TRBD1
TGTGCCAGCGGACTGACAGGGGATTGGGGCGAGCAGTACTTC
CASGLTGDWGEQYF
>TRBJ2-1|TRBV6-5|NA|NA
TGTGCCAGCAGTTACTTGTCGGGGGCCTACAATGAGCAGTTCTTC
CASSYLSGAYNEQFF
>TRBJ2-3|TRBV5-4|NA|NA
TGTGCCAGCAGCTTTTTCGGGGCTAGCACAGATACGCAGTATTTT
CASSFFGASTDTQYF
>TRBJ2-3|TRBV5-4|NA|NA
TGTGCCAGCAGCTTGGGGAGAGATACGCAGTATTTT
CASSLGRDTQYF
>TRBJ2-7|TRBV6-1|NA|NA
TGTGCCAGCAATGACCAATGGGGGTGGTTTTCCTACGAGCAGTACTTC
CASNDQWGWFSYEQYF
>TRBJ2-3|TRBV28|NA|NA
TGTGCCAGCAGTTTTGATGGGAGAGGGGATACGCAGTATTTT
CASSFDGRGDTQYF
>TRBJ2-7|TRBV19|few|NA
TGTGCCAGTAGTATAGGTCATCCGAGCGAGCAGTACTTC
CASSIGHPSEQYF